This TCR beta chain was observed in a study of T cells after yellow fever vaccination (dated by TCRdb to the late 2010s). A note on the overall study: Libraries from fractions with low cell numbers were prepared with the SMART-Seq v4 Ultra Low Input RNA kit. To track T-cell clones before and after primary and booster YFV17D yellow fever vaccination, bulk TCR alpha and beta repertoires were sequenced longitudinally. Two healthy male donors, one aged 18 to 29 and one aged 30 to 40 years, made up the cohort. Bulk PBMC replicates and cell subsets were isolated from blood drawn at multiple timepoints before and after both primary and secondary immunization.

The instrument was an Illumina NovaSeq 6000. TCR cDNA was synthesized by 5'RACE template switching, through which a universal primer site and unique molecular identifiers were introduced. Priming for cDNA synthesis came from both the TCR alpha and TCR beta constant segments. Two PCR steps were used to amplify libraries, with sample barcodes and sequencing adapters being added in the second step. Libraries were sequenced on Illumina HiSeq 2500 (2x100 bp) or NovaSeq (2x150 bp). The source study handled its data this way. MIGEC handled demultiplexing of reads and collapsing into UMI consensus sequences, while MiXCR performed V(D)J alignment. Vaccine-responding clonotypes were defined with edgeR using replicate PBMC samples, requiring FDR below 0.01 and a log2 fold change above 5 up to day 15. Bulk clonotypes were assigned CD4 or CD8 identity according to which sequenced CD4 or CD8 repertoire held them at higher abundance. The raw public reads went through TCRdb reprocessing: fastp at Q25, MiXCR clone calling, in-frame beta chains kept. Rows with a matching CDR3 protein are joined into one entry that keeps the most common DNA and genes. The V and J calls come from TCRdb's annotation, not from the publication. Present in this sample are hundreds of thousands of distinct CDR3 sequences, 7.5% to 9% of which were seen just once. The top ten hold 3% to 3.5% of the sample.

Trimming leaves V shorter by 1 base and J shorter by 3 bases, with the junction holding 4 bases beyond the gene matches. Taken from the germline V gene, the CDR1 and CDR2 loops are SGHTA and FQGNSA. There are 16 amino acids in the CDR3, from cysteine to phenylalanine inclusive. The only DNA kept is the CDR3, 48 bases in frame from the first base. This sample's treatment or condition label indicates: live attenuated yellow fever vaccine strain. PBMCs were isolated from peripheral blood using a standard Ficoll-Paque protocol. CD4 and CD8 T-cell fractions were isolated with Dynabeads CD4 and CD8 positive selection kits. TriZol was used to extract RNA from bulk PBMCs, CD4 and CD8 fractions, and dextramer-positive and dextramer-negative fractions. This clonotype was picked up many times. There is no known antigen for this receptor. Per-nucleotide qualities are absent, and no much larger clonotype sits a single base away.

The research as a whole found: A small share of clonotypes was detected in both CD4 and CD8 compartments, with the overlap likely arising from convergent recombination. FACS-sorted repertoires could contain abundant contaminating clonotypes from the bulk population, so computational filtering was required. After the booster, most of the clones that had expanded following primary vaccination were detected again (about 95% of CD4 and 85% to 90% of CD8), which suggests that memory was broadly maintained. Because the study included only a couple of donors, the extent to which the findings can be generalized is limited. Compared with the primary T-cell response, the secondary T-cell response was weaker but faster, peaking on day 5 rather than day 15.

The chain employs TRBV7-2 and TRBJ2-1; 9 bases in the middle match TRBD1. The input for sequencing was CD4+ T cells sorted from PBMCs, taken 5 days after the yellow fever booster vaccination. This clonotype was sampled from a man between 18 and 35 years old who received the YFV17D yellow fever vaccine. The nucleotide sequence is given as TGTGCCAGCAGCTTAGTGGGGGACAGGGACTACAATGAGCAGTTCTTC. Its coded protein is CASSLVGDRDYNEQFF.